This record looks at one TCR beta chain sequence and its context. Which antigen it targets is not known. One base away there is no much larger clone; base qualities are not given. This specimen comes from a study of Ad26.COV2.S vaccination and SARS-CoV-2 variants (dated by TCRdb to the early 2020s). In the study overall: Donors in the vaccine arm were drawn from COV1001, a phase I-IIa trial of Ad26.COV2.S in healthy adults that was multicentre, randomized, double-blind and placebo-controlled. Ad26.COV2.S was given intramuscularly at 5x10^10 or 1x10^11 viral particles, as a single shot or as two shots 56 days apart. A total of 32 samples were included in the TCR-sequenced set, comprising around 19 Ad26.COV2.S vaccine recipients, 5 placebo recipients and 8 SARS-CoV-2 convalescent individuals. Investigators remained blinded to trial group allocation during experiments and outcome assessment. TCRbeta repertoire sequencing served as the tool for gauging how specific and how broad the SARS-CoV-2-reactive T cell receptors were following Ad26.COV2.S vaccination. Trial participants were randomized into five groups of five: low-dose or high-dose Ad26.COV2.S given once or twice, or placebo on both occasions. The full study reports these points: Substantial breadth of spike-specific CD8+ and CD4+ T cell responses was reported after vaccination. According to the authors, total T cell responses may have been underestimated by the TCR breadth and depth analyses. Comparable non-spike TCR breadth was observed between vaccine and placebo recipients, consistent with only spike being contained in the vaccine. Ad26.COV2.S recipients had higher spike-specific TCR breadth than placebo recipients (P = 0.0014). The study was not powered for comparison of responses between vaccine doses or regimens.

From the cysteine up to the phenylalanine, the CDR3 has a length of 17 residues. Of all the DNA, just the CDR3 is kept, 51 bases in frame from base 1. V sheds 4 bases and J sheds 1 base, leaving 19 bases between their ends. CDR1 and CDR2 (LGHNA, YSLEER) derive from the germline V gene. Interpreted using the paper, the treatment or condition label stands for: approximately 18 received Ad26.COV2.S at low or high dose, single or two shots; 5 received placebo; per-sample allocation not given. For vaccine and placebo recipients, the sequenced repertoires came from samples collected on day 63 after the first injection. In Cohort 1b, 25 adults aged 18-55 years were enrolled at a single site in Boston, USA, between 29 July and 7 August 2020. Ad26.COV2.S was a replication-incompetent adenovirus type 26 vector expressing a prefusion-stabilized SARS-CoV-2 spike protein from the original Wuhan strain. The immunoSEQ Assay was used to sequence TCRbeta CDR3 regions. After extraction, genomic DNA underwent amplification by bias-controlled multiplex PCR, followed by high-throughput sequencing. Per the source publication's procedure: To quantify the absolute abundance of every unique TCRbeta CDR3 region, sequences were collapsed and filtered. Usable DNA was measured by amplifying reference genes present in all nucleated cells, and TCRbeta template counts were normalized to that usable DNA to estimate T cell fraction. Repertoire TCRs were annotated as SARS-CoV-2-specific by exact matching of V gene, CDR3 amino acid sequence and J gene to a known reactive TCR set. The reference SARS-CoV-2 TCR set came from MIRA and was filtered for enrichment in COVID-19-positive ImmuneCODE repertoires, removing public or cross-reactive TCRs. Drawing on the MIRA antigens, annotated TCRs were analysed further at the level of specific ORF or position within ORF. Breadth was defined as annotated unique rearrangements over total unique productive rearrangements; depth was the summed frequency of those rearrangements. Group comparisons of TCR breadth used two-sided Wilcoxon rank-sum tests. TCRdb holds this immuneACCESS table with in-frame rearrangements only. Some clones are missing; in checked studies, unresolved V genes explain under half, and the rest has no known cause. The V and J calls and the clone size are those of that table, but D and trimming were determined from the DNA. In all, the sample holds fewer than 400,000 clones, and roughly 88% of those were seen once. The ten largest clones represent approximately 5.8% of the sample.

This TCR derives from a person aged 18-60 years who received the Ad26.COV2.S COVID-19 vaccine or a placebo. This sample comprised peripheral blood, obtained in a trial of Ad26.COV2.S vaccine versus placebo. Recombination connected TRBV4-3 to TRBJ2-5, and possibly TRBD2, on 6 matching bases. The nucleotides are TGCGCCAGCAGCCGGGGCCTACCTCAGGAGGGCCAAGAGACCCAGTACTTC. The resulting protein is CASSRGLPQEGQETQYF.